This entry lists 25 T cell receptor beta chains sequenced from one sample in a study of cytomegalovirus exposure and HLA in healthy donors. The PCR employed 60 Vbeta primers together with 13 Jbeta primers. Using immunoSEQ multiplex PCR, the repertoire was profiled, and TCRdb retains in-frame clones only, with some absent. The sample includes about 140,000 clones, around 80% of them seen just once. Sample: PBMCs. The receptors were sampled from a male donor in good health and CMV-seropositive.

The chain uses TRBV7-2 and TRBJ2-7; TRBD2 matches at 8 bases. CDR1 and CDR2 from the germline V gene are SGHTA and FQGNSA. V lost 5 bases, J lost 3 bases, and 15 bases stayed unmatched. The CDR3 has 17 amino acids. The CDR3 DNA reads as TGTGCCAGCAGCCCGCGGAGTAGCGGGAACGCTGACTACGAGCAGTACTTC. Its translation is CASSPRSSGNADYEQYF.

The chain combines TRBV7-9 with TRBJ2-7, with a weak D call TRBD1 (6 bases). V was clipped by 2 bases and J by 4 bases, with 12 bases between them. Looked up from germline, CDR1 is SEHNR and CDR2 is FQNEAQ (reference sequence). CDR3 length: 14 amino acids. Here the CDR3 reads CASSLTGQGYEQYF. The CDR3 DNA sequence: TGTGCCAGCAGCTTAACTGGCCAGGGGTACGAGCAGTACTTC.

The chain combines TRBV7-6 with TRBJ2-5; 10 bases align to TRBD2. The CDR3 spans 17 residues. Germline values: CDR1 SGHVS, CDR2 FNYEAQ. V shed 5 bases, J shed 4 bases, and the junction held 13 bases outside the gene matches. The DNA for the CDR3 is TGTGCCAGCAGCAAAGCAGCGGGGGGGCCGGTTCGAGAGACCCAGTACTTC. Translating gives CASSKAAGGPVRETQYF.

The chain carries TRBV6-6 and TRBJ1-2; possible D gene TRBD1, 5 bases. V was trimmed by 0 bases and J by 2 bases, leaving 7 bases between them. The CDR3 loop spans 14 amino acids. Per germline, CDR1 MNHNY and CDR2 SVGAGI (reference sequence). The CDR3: CASSYSTENYGYTF. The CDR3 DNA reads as TGTGCCAGCAGTTACTCGACAGAGAACTATGGCTACACCTTC.

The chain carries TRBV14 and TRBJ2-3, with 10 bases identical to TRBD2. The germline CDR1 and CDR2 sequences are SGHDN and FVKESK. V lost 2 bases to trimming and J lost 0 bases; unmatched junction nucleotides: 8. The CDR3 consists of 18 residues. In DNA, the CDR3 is TGTGCCAGCAGCCAAAGGAGGAGCGGGGGGGCTAGCACAGATACGCAGTATTTT. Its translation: CASSQRRSGGASTDTQYF.

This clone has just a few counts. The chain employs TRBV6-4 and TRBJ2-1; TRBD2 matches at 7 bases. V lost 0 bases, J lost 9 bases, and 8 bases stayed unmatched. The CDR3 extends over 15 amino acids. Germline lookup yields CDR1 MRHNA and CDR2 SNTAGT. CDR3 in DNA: TGTGCCAGCAGTGACTCAATGGGGGAGGGTGCTGAGCAGTTCTTC. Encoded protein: CASSDSMGEGAEQFF.

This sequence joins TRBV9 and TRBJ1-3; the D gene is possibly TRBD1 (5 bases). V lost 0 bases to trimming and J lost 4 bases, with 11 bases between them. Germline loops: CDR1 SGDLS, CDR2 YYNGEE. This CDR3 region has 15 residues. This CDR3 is CASSVAGGQGNTIYF. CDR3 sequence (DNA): TGTGCCAGCAGCGTAGCGGGGGGTCAAGGAAACACCATATATTTT.

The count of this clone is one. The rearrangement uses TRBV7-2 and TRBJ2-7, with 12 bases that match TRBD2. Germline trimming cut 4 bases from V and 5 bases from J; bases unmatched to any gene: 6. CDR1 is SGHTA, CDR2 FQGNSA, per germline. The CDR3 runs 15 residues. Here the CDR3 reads CASSSGTSGPHEQYF. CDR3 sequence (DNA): TGTGCCAGCAGCTCCGGGACTAGCGGGCCCCACGAGCAGTACTTC.

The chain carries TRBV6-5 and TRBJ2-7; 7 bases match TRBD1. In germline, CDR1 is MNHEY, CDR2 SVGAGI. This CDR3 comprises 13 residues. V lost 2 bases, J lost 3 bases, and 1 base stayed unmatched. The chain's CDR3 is CASSYDRDYEQYF. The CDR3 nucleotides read TGTGCCAGCAGTTACGACAGGGACTACGAGCAGTACTTC.

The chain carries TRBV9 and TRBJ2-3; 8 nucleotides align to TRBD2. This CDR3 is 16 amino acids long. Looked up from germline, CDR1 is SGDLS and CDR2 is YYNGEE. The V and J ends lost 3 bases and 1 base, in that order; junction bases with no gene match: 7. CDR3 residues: CASSANRGGRTDTQYF. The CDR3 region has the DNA TGTGCCAGCAGCGCAAACCGGGGGGGCCGCACAGATACGCAGTATTTT. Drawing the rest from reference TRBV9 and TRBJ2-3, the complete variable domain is DSGVTQTPKHLITATGQRVTLRCSPRSGDLSVYWYQQSLDQGLQFLIQYYNGEERAKGNILERFSAQQFPDLHSELNLSSLELGDSALYFCASSANRGGRTDTQYFGPGTRLTVL.

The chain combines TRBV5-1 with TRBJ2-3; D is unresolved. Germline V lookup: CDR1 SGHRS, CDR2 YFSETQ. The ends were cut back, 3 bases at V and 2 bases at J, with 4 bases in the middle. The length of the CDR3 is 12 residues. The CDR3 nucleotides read TGCGCCAGCAGCTCTTACACAGATACGCAGTATTTT. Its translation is CASSSYTDTQYF.

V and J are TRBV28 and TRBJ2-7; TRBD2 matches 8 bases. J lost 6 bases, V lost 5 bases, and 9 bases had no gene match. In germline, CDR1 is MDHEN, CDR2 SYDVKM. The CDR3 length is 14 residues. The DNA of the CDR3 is TGTGCCAGCAGTCCCCAGGGACTAGATCGCGAGCAGTACTTC. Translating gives CASSPQGLDREQYF.

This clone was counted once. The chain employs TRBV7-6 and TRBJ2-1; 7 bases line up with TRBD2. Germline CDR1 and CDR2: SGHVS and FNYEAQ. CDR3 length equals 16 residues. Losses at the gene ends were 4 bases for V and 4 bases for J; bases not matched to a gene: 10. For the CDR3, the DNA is TGTGCCAGCAGCTCCAGGTTCGGGGGGTTATACAATGAGCAGTTCTTC. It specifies CASSSRFGGLYNEQFF.

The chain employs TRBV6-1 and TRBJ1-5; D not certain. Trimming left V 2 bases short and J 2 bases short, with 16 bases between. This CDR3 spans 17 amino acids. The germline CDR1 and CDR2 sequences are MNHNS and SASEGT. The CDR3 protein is CASSESRGGRGNQPQHF. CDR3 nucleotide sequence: TGTGCCAGCAGTGAAAGTCGGGGAGGGCGAGGCAATCAGCCCCAGCATTTT.

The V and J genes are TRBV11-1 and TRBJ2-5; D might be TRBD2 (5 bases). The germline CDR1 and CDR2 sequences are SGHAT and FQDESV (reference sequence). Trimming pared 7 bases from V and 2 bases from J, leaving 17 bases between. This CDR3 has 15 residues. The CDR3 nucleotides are TGTGCCAGCACCTCCTTAGGGCTAGCTCAAGAGACCCAGTACTTC. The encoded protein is CASTSLGLAQETQYF.

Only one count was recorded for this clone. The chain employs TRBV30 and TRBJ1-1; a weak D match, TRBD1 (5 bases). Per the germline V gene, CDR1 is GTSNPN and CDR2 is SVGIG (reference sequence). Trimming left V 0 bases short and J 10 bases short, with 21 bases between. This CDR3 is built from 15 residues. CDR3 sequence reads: CAWSVLGGNIRRAFF. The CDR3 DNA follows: TGTGCCTGGAGTGTACTGGGGGGGAATATCCGACGAGCTTTCTTT.

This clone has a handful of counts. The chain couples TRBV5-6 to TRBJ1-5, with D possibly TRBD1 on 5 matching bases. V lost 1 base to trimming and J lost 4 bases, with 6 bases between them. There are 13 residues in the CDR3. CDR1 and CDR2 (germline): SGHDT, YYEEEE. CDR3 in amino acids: CASSLTGNQPQHF. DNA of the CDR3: TGTGCCAGCAGCTTGACAGGTAATCAGCCCCAGCATTTT.

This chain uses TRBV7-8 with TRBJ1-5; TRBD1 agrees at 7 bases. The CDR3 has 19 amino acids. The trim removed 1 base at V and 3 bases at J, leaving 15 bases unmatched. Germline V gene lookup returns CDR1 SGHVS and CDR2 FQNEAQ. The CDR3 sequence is CASSLVQGISTTPNQPQHF. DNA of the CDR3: TGTGCCAGCAGCTTAGTACAGGGGATCTCAACCACCCCCAATCAGCCCCAGCATTTT. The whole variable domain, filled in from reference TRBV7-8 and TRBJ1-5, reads GAGVSQSPRYKVAKRGQDVALRCDPISGHVSLFWYQQALGQGPEFLTYFQNEAQLDKSGLPSDRFFAERPEGSVSTLKIQRTQQEDSAVYLCASSLVQGISTTPNQPQHFGDGTRLSIL.

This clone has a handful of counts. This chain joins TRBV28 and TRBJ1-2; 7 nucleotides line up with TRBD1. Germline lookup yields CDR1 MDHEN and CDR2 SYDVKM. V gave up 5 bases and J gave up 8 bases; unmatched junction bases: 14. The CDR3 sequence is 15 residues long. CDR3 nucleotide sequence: TGTGCCAGCAGTATACGACAGGGCTACCTAAGGGGCTACACCTTC. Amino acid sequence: CASSIRQGYLRGYTF.

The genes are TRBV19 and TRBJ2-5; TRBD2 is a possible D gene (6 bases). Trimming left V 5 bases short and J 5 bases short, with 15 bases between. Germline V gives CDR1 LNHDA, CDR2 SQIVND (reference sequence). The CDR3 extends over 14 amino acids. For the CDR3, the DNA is TGTGCCAGTAGTGACGGGGGTCTATTGGAGACCCAGTACTTC. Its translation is CASSDGGLLETQYF.

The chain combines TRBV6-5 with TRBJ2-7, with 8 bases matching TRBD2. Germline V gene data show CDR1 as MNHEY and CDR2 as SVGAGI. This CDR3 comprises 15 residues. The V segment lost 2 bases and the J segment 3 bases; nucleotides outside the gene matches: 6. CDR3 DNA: TGTGCCAGCAGTTACACCTTAGCGGGACTCTACGAGCAGTACTTC. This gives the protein CASSYTLAGLYEQYF.

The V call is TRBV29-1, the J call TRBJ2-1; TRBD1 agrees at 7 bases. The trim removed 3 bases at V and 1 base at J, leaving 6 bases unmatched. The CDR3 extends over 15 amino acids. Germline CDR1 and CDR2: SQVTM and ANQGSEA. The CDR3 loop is CSVELGGGSYNEQFF. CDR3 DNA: TGCAGCGTTGAGTTAGGGGGCGGGTCCTACAATGAGCAGTTCTTC.

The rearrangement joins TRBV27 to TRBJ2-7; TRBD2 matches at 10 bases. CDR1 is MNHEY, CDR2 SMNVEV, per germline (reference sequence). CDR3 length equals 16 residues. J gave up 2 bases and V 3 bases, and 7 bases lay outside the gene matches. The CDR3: CASSLAGLAETYEQYF. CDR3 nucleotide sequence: TGTGCCAGCAGTTTGGCCGGACTAGCGGAAACCTACGAGCAGTACTTC.

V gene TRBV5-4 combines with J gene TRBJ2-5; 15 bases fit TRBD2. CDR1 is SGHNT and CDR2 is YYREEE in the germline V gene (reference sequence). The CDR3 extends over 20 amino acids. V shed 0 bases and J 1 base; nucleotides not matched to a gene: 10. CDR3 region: CASSLGRAGLAGGAQETQYF. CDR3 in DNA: TGTGCCAGCAGCTTGGGTAGGGCGGGACTAGCGGGAGGAGCCCAAGAGACCCAGTACTTC.

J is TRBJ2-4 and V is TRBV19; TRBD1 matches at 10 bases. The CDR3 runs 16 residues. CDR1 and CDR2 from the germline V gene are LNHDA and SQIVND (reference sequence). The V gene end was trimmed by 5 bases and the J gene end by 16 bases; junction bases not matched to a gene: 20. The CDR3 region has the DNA TGTGCCAGTAGTCCAAGACAGGGGGCGAGAGAGGTTATTAGATACTTC. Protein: CASSPRQGAREVIRYF.